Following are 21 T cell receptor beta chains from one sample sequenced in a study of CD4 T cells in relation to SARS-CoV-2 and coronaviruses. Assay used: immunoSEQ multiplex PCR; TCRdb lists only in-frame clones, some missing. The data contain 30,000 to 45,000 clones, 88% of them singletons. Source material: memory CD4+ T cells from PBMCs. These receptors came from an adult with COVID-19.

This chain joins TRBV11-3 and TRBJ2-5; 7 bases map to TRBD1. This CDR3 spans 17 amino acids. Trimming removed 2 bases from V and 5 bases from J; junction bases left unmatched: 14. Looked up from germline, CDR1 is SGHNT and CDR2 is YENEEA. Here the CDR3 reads CASSLSVLVVRGETQYF. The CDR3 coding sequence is TGTGCCAGCAGCTTATCTGTGTTGGTCGTCAGGGGGGAGACCCAGTACTTC.

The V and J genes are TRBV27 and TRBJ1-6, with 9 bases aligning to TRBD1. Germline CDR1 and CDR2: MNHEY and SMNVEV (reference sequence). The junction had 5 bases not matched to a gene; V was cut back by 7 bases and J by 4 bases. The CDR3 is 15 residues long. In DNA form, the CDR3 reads TGTGCCAGCAAGCGGGACAGGGAATATAATTCACCCCTCCACTTT. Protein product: CASKRDREYNSPLHF.

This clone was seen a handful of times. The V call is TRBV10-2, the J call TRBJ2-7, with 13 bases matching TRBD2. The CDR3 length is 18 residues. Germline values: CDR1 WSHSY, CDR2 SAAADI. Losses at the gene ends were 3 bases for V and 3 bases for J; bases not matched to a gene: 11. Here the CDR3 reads CASSDRAFGLAGDYEQYF. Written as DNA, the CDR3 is TGCGCCAGCAGTGACCGCGCTTTCGGACTAGCGGGGGACTACGAGCAGTACTTC.

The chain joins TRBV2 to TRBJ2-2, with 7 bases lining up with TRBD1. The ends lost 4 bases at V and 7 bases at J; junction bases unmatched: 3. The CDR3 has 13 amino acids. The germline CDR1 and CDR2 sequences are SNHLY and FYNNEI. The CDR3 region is CASSAQGFGELFF. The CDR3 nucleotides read TGTGCCAGCAGTGCACAGGGGTTCGGGGAGCTGTTTTTT.

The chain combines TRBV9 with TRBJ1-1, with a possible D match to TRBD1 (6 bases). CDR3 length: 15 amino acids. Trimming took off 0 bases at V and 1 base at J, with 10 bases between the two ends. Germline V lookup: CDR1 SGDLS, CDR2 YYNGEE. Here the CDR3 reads CASSVGGHPNTEAFF. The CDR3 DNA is TGTGCCAGCAGCGTAGGGGGACACCCGAACACTGAAGCTTTCTTT. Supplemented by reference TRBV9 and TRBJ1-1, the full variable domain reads DSGVTQTPKHLITATGQRVTLRCSPRSGDLSVYWYQQSLDQGLQFLIQYYNGEERAKGNILERFSAQQFPDLHSELNLSSLELGDSALYFCASSVGGHPNTEAFFGQGTRLTVV.

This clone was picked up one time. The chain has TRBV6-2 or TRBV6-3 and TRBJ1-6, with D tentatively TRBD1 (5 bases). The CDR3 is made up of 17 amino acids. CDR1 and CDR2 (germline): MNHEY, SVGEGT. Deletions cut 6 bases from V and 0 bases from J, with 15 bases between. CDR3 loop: CASSLARGLSYNSPLHF. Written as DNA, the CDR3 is TGTGCCAGCAGCCTCGCCCGGGGCCTCTCCTATAATTCACCCCTCCACTTT.

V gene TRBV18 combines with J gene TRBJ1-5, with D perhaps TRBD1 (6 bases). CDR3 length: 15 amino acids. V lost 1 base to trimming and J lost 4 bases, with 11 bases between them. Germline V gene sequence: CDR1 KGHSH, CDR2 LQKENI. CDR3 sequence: CASSPLPRGNQPQHF. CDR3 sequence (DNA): TGTGCCAGCTCACCACTTCCCAGGGGAAATCAGCCCCAGCATTTT.

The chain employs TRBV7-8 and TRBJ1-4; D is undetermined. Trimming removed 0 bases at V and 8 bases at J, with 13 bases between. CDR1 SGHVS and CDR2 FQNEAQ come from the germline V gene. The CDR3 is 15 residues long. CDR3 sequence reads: CASSLASLGPEKLFF. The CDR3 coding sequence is TGTGCCAGCAGCTTAGCCTCCCTGGGCCCCGAAAAACTGTTTTTT.

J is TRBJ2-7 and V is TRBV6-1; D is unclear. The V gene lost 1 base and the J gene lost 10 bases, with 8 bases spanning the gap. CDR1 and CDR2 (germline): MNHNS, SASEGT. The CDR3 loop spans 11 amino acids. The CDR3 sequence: CASSEVGDQYF. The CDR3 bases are TGTGCCAGCAGTGAAGTCGGAGACCAGTACTTC.

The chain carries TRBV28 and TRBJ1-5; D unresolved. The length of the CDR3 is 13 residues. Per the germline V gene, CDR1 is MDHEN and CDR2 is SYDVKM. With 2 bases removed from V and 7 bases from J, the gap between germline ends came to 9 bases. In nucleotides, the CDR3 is TGTGCCAGCAGTTTAGTCCCTCGGCAGCCCCAGCATTTT. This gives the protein CASSLVPRQPQHF.

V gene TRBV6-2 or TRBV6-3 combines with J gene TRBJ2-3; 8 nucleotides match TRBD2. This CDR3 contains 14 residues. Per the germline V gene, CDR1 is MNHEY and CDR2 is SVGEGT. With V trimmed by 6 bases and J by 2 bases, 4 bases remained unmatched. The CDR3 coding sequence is TGTGCCAGCAGCGGGACTAGTCTCACAGATACGCAGTATTTT. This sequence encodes CASSGTSLTDTQYF.

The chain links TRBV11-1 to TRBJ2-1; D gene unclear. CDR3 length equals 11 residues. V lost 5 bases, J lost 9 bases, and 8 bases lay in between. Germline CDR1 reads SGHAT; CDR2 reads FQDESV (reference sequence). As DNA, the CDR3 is TGTGCCAGCAGCCTGCATGGTGAGCAGTTCTTC. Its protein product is CASSLHGEQFF.

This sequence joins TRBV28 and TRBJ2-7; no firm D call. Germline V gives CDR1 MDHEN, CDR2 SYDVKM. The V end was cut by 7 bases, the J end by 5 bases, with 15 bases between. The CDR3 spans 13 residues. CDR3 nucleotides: TGTGCCAGCATTACGACGGGTCTGGACGAGCAGTACTTC. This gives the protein CASITTGLDEQYF.

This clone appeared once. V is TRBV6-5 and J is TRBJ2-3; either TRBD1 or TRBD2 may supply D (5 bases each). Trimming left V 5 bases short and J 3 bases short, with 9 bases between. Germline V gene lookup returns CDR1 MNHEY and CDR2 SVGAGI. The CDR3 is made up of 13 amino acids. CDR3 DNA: TGTGCCAGCAGTAGGGACGGAACAGATACGCAGTATTTT. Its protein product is CASSRDGTDTQYF.

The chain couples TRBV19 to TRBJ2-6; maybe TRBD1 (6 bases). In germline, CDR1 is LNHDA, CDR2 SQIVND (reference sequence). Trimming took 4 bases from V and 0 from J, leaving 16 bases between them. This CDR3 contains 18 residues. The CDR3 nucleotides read TGTGCCAGTAGTAGAACACCGGGACAAAGCTCTGGGGCCAACGTCCTGACTTTC. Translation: CASSRTPGQSSGANVLTF.

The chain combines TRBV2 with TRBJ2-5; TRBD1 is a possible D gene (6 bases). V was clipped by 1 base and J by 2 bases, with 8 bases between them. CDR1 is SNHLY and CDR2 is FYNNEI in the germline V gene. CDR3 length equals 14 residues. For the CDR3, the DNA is TGTGCCAGCAGTGAAGGGGACAAACAAGAGACCCAGTACTTC. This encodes CASSEGDKQETQYF.

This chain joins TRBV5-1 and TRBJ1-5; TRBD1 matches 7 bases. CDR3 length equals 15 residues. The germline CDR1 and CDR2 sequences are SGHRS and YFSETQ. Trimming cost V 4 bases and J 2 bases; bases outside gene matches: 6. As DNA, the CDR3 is TGCGCCAGCAGCGACGGGACAGCCGGCAATCAGCCCCAGCATTTT. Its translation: CASSDGTAGNQPQHF.

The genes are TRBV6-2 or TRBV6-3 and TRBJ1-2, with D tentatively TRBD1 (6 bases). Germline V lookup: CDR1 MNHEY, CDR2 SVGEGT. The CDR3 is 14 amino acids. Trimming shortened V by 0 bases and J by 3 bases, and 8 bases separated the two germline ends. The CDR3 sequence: CASSYSNRDYGYTF. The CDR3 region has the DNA TGTGCCAGCAGTTACTCGAACAGGGACTATGGCTACACCTTC.

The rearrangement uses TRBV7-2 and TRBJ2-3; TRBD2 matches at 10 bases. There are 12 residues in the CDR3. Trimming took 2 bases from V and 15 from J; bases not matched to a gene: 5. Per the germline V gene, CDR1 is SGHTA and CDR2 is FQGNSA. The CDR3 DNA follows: TGTGCCAGCAGCTTACAGCGGGGGGGCCTTTATTTT. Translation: CASSLQRGGLYF.

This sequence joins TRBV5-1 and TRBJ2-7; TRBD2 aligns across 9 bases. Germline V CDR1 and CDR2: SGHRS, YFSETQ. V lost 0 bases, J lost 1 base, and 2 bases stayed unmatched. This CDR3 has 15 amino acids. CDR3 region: CASSLVTSGSYEQYF. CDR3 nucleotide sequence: TGCGCCAGCAGCTTGGTTACTAGCGGGTCCTACGAGCAGTACTTC.

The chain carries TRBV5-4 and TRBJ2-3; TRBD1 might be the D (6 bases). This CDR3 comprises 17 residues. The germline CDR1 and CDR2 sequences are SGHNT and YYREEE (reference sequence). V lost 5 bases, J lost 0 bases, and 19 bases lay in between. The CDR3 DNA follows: TGTGCCAGCAGTCCAGAACCGAGACAGGCGAGCACAGATACGCAGTATTTT. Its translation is CASSPEPRQASTDTQYF.